These 22 T cell receptor beta chains share one sample of origin, sequenced in a study of shared clonotypes between healthy human individuals. The method was immunoSEQ multiplex PCR; TCRdb's version includes in-frame clones alone and lacks a portion of them. The sample records about 2.1 million clones, approximately 92% being singletons. CD8 cells classed as naive were CD45RO-negative and positively selected for CCR7, excluding terminally differentiated effector memory CD45RA+ cells. The sequencing sample was made of naive CD8+ T cells from PBMCs. These receptors were obtained from a man between 18 and 29 years old in good health. Some clones in this sample may be carry-over from other donors' samples.

The chain couples TRBV27 to TRBJ2-1, with D hard to call. CDR1 is MNHEY and CDR2 is SMNVEV in the germline V gene (reference sequence). The CDR3 extends over 14 amino acids. V was cut by 5 bases and J by 0 bases, with 8 bases left in between. For the CDR3, the DNA is TGTGCCAGCAGTCCAGCGAGCTCCTACAATGAGCAGTTCTTC. Translation gives CASSPASSYNEQFF.

V and J are TRBV29-1 and TRBJ1-2; D is undetermined. V gave up 6 bases and J gave up 6 bases, with 11 bases separating them. The CDR3 runs to 11 residues. Germline-derived CDR1 and CDR2 are SQVTM and ANQGSEA. The CDR3 sequence: CSVSWRDGYTF. For the CDR3, the DNA is TGCAGCGTCTCGTGGAGAGATGGCTACACCTTC. The complete variable domain, with remaining parts taken from reference TRBV29-1 and TRBJ1-2, reads SAVISQKPSRDICQRGTSLTIQCQVDSQVTMMFWYRQQPGQSLTLIATANQGSEATYESGFVIDKFPISRPNLTFSTLTVSNMSPEDSSIYLCSVSWRDGYTFGSGTRLTVV.

The chain links TRBV29-1 to TRBJ2-5, with D tentatively TRBD1 (5 bases). Trimming shortened V by 3 bases and J by 5 bases, and 16 bases separated the two germline ends. Per the germline V gene, CDR1 is SQVTM and CDR2 is ANQGSEA. The CDR3 totals 14 residues. CDR3 bases: TGCAGCGTTGAGATTAAGGGGTCAGGGGAGACCCAGTACTTC. The encoded protein is CSVEIKGSGETQYF.

A note on this clone: The sample holds other DNA sequences that translate to the same CDR3. V usage is TRBV6-5 and J usage is TRBJ1-4; a weak D match, TRBD1 (5 bases). V gave up 0 bases and J gave up 2 bases, with 10 bases separating them. The CDR3 has 16 amino acids. Germline values: CDR1 MNHEY, CDR2 SVGAGI. In nucleotides, the CDR3 is TGTGCCAGCAGTTACTCTATACAGGCGACTAATGAAAAACTGTTTTTT. This sequence encodes CASSYSIQATNEKLFF.

On this clone: This same CDR3 is encoded by further DNA sequences in the sample. This chain connects TRBV6-5 to TRBJ2-1; 7 bases are a match to TRBD1. Germline assignment: CDR1 MNHEY and CDR2 SVGAGI. After removal of 0 bases from V and 9 bases from J, the junction contained 2 bases not matched to a gene. The CDR3 runs 13 residues. The CDR3 DNA reads as TGTGCCAGCAGTTACTCGACAGGGAGTGAGCAGTTCTTC. Its protein is CASSYSTGSEQFF.

This chain joins TRBV5-4 and TRBJ2-2; D remains unclear. Germline assignment: CDR1 SGHNT and CDR2 YYREEE (reference sequence). The CDR3 sequence is 18 residues long. Trimming cost V 0 bases and J 9 bases, with 24 bases left between them. CDR3 bases: TGTGCCAGCAGCTTGGGGCCATACATCGATAATCGTGCCCGGGAGCTGTTTTTT. It specifies CASSLGPYIDNRARELFF.

The CDR3 DNA reads as TGTGCCAGCAGTTCGGTGGGGAAAGTAAGCTCCTACGAGCAGTACTTC. It is translated as CASSSVGKVSSYEQYF. The V gene is TRBV28, the J gene TRBJ2-7; no reliable D call. Germline V gene sequence: CDR1 MDHEN, CDR2 SYDVKM. CDR3 size: 16 residues. V lost 4 bases to trimming and J lost 0 bases, with 16 bases between them.

The chain has TRBV5-1 and TRBJ1-5; D is possibly TRBD1 (6 bases). V was shortened by 0 bases and J by 9 bases, with 13 bases between the two germline ends. Germline V gene data show CDR1 as SGHRS and CDR2 as YFSETQ. The CDR3 extends over 14 amino acids. CDR3 in amino acids: CASSLGIGGRPQHF. The CDR3 DNA sequence: TGCGCCAGCAGCTTGGGGATAGGGGGGCGGCCCCAGCATTTT.

V usage is TRBV4-2 and J usage is TRBJ2-4; D is unclear. Germline CDR1 reads LGHNA; CDR2 reads YNFKEQ. This CDR3 has 15 amino acids. Trimming removed 0 bases from V and 11 bases from J, with 17 bases in between. DNA of the CDR3: TGTGCCAGCAGCCAAGATACGCGGCGGACGAGCTTTCAGTACTTC. Translating it yields CASSQDTRRTSFQYF.

This clone was observed once. The DNA of the CDR3 is TGCGCCAGCAGCCCCACCGTAGGGGGGAGGGCCGTCGATGAGCAGTTCTTC. It encodes CASSPTVGGRAVDEQFF. The chain has TRBV5-1 and TRBJ2-1, with D possibly matching TRBD2 (7 bases). The CDR3 runs 17 residues. The V and J ends lost 4 bases and 8 bases respectively, with 25 bases between them. Germline CDR1 reads SGHRS; CDR2 reads YFSETQ.

The chain is built from TRBV6-5 and TRBJ2-5; maybe TRBD2 (5 bases). The CDR3 totals 14 residues. Germline-derived CDR1 and CDR2 are MNHEY and SVGAGI. Trimming stripped 4 bases from V and 1 base from J, with 10 bases between. The CDR3 nucleotides are TGTGCCAGCAGTTCCGACGGACTCCAAGAGACCCAGTACTTC. This gives the protein CASSSDGLQETQYF.

The J gene is TRBJ2-7, the V gene TRBV6-1, with D hard to call. Germline CDR1 MNHNS, CDR2 SASEGT. The CDR3 has 13 residues. V was shortened by 2 bases and J by 5 bases, with 10 bases between the two germline ends. CDR3 coding DNA: TGTGCCAGCAGTGAATCCCCGCCCAACGAGCAGTACTTC. Encoded protein: CASSESPPNEQYF.

CDR3 sequence (DNA): TGTGCCAGCAGTAACCGGGACACTCTCTATGGCTACACCTTC. Protein: CASSNRDTLYGYTF. This chain uses TRBV7-2 with TRBJ1-2, with a possible D match to TRBD1 (6 bases). CDR1 is SGHTA, CDR2 FQGNSA, per germline. This CDR3 contains 14 residues. Deletions cut 6 bases from V and 4 bases from J, with 15 bases between.

This sequence joins TRBV10-2 and TRBJ1-5; possibly TRBD1 for D (5 bases). V was pared by 5 bases and J by 5 bases, with 7 bases between. The CDR3 has 12 residues. In germline, CDR1 is WSHSY, CDR2 SAAADI. The CDR3 here is CASSFRDQPQHF. The CDR3 bases are TGCGCCAGCAGTTTCAGGGATCAGCCCCAGCATTTT.

The chain couples TRBV28 to TRBJ2-7; tentative D call: TRBD2 (6 bases). CDR3 length: 14 residues. Between the trimmed V and J ends, which lost 6 bases and 6 bases, there was a span of 18 bases. Per germline, CDR1 MDHEN and CDR2 SYDVKM. The CDR3 sequence is CASSLGLTAFEQYF. CDR3 in DNA: TGTGCCAGCAGCCTGGGACTCACCGCTTTCGAGCAGTACTTC.

V and J are TRBV27 and TRBJ1-4, with D possibly TRBD1 on 5 matching bases. The CDR3 totals 14 residues. The V gene lost 6 bases and the J gene lost 5 bases, with 13 bases spanning the gap. Germline-derived CDR1 and CDR2 are MNHEY and SMNVEV (reference sequence). The CDR3 DNA follows: TGTGCCAGCAGCGGGGGATGGGGGAATGAAAAACTGTTTTTT. It specifies CASSGGWGNEKLFF.

The chain combines TRBV10-3 with TRBJ2-2; TRBD1 matches 7 bases. The CDR3 covers 15 residues. V dropped 6 bases and J dropped 2; count of bases not matched to a gene: 6. Germline CDR1 is ENHRY and CDR2 is SYGVKD. The CDR3 nucleotides are TGTGCCATCAGACCCGGGACAGCTAACACCGGGGAGCTGTTTTTT. It encodes CAIRPGTANTGELFF.

V usage is TRBV7-9 and J usage is TRBJ2-7; TRBD1 matches 7 bases. This CDR3 comprises 15 residues. Germline CDR1 reads SEHNR; CDR2 reads FQNEAQ (reference sequence). Trimming removed 5 bases from V and 3 bases from J; junction bases left unmatched: 10. This CDR3 is CASSPQTGTVYEQYF. The CDR3 bases are TGTGCCAGCAGCCCACAAACCGGGACAGTCTACGAGCAGTACTTC.

This chain links TRBV29-1 with TRBJ2-7; no definite D call. CDR3 length: 14 residues. The V end was cut by 1 base, the J end by 0 bases, with 10 bases between. Germline-derived CDR1 and CDR2 are SQVTM and ANQGSEA. The CDR3 region is CSVEGQETSYEQYF. DNA of the CDR3: TGCAGCGTTGAAGGTCAGGAGACCTCCTACGAGCAGTACTTC.

The chain has TRBV9 and TRBJ2-5; D gene unclear. Germline CDR1 reads SGDLS; CDR2 reads YYNGEE. The CDR3 is 14 amino acids. V lost 0 bases to trimming and J lost 1 base, with 7 bases between them. CDR3 loop: CASSVEPIQETQYF. DNA for the CDR3: TGTGCCAGCAGCGTAGAGCCGATCCAAGAGACCCAGTACTTC.

The genes are TRBV11-3 and TRBJ2-1; 7 nucleotides align to TRBD2. Germline V gives CDR1 SGHNT, CDR2 YENEEA. The CDR3 has 16 amino acids. The V gene end was trimmed by 1 base and the J gene end by 2 bases; junction bases not matched to a gene: 5. The CDR3 loop reads CASSLGRTSPYNEQFF. DNA of the CDR3: TGTGCCAGCAGCTTAGGTAGGACTAGTCCCTACAATGAGCAGTTCTTC.

V is TRBV4-3 and J is TRBJ2-1; 7 nucleotides match TRBD2. Germline lookup yields CDR1 LGHNA and CDR2 YSLEER. V lost 0 bases and J lost 8; bases outside the gene matches: 10. The CDR3 covers 16 residues. The CDR3 region is CASSQDPRGSSHEQFF. The CDR3 DNA sequence: TGCGCCAGCAGCCAAGATCCTCGCGGGAGTTCCCATGAGCAGTTCTTC.